These 12 T cell receptor beta chains share one sample of origin, sequenced in a study of cytomegalovirus exposure and HLA in healthy donors. The primer mix had 60 Vbeta and 13 Jbeta primers. The protocol was immunoSEQ multiplex PCR, while the TCRdb copy is restricted to in-frame clones and leaves out a portion. The repertoire includes around 150,000 clones, 77% of them detected once, and 4.5% to 5% sits in the top ten. The sample comprised PBMCs. These receptors originate from a woman between 50 and 59 years old in good health and CMV-seronegative.

The CDR3 DNA is TGTGCCAGCAGCACCTTGAGCTCCTATAATTCACCCCTCCACTTT. It translates to CASSTLSSYNSPLHF. The chain couples TRBV6-5 to TRBJ1-6; no firm D call. The V end was cut by 6 bases, the J end by 0 bases, with 9 bases between. Germline CDR1 reads MNHEY; CDR2 reads SVGAGI. The CDR3 has 15 amino acids.

A word on this clone: At one boundary the junction diverges from the germline segment, which might be a read error. The rearrangement joins TRBV7-7 to TRBJ2-7; D not resolved. The CDR3 is made up of 12 amino acids. CDR1 SSHAT and CDR2 FNYEAQ come from the germline V gene (reference sequence). CDR3 loop: CASSRYSYEQYF. The CDR3 bases are TGTGCTAGCAGCCGGTACTCCTACGAGCAGTACTTC.

The V call is TRBV11-2, the J call TRBJ1-5; D is ambiguous. There are 18 residues in the CDR3. Trimming took 5 bases from V and 0 from J, leaving 20 bases between them. Germline CDR1 SGHAT, CDR2 FQNNGV. CDR3 amino acids: CASSIGTLPDPSNQPQHF. The CDR3 DNA sequence: TGTGCCAGCAGCATAGGTACTCTCCCTGATCCTAGCAATCAGCCCCAGCATTTT.

This clone was picked up one time. This chain joins TRBV7-2 and TRBJ1-2, with a tentative D call TRBD1 (5 bases). The V gene lost 5 bases and the J gene lost 0 bases, with 13 bases spanning the gap. The CDR3 covers 15 residues. Per the germline V gene, CDR1 is SGHTA and CDR2 is FQGNSA. CDR3 nucleotide sequence: TGTGCCAGCAGCCACCGGGAGGGGTCTAACTATGGCTACACCTTC. This sequence encodes CASSHREGSNYGYTF.

V is TRBV5-4 and J is TRBJ1-2; D may be TRBD1 (6 bases). The V end lost 1 base, the J end lost 4 bases, and 11 bases lay between the germline ends. The CDR3 runs to 14 residues. The germline V gene encodes CDR1 SGHNT and CDR2 YYREEE (reference sequence). The CDR3 is CASSLPQGSYGYTF. For the CDR3, the DNA is TGTGCCAGCAGCTTGCCCCAGGGGTCCTATGGCTACACCTTC.

J is TRBJ1-2 and V is TRBV19, with 10 bases identical to TRBD1. Germline V gene lookup returns CDR1 LNHDA and CDR2 SQIVND (reference sequence). The CDR3 length is 16 residues. V shed 7 bases and J 7 bases; nucleotides not matched to a gene: 15. CDR3: CASINSRDRGSFGYTF. The DNA for the CDR3 is TGTGCCAGTATTAACTCCCGGGACAGGGGTTCTTTTGGCTACACCTTC.

V is TRBV7-6 and J is TRBJ1-5; weak D call: TRBD1 (6 bases). V lost 5 bases, J lost 1 base, and 12 bases lay in between. In germline, CDR1 is SGHVS, CDR2 FNYEAQ. This CDR3 spans 15 amino acids. As DNA, the CDR3 is TGTGCCAGCAGCCCGGGACACCAAAGCAATCAGCCCCAGCATTTT. The encoded protein is CASSPGHQSNQPQHF.

V and J are TRBV5-1 and TRBJ2-5; D remains ambiguous. Trimming shortened V by 2 bases and J by 5 bases, and 7 bases separated the two germline ends. Per the germline V gene, CDR1 is SGHRS and CDR2 is YFSETQ. The CDR3 runs 12 residues. This CDR3 is CASSFFQETQYF. The DNA of the CDR3 is TGCGCCAGCAGCTTCTTTCAGGAGACCCAGTACTTC.

The rearrangement uses TRBV6-1 and TRBJ2-5, with D possibly being TRBD1 (5 bases). Trimming took off 4 bases at V and 5 bases at J, with 17 bases between the two ends. The CDR3 loop spans 15 amino acids. Germline V lookup: CDR1 MNHNS, CDR2 SASEGT. The CDR3 nucleotides read TGTGCCAGCAGTGTTCAAGGGGCGCGGAGCGAGACCCAGTACTTC. This gives the protein CASSVQGARSETQYF.

CDR3 nucleotides: TGTGCCAGCTCACCTACCTCTTCGCCAGGGAACTATGGCTACACCTTC. It encodes CASSPTSSPGNYGYTF. The chain uses TRBV18 and TRBJ1-2; tentatively, D is TRBD1 (5 bases). Trimming cost V 3 bases and J 2 bases, with 16 bases left between them. Looked up from germline, CDR1 is KGHSH and CDR2 is LQKENI. The CDR3 totals 16 residues. The whole variable domain, remainder taken from reference TRBV18 and TRBJ1-2, is NAGVMQNPRHLVRRRGQEARLRCSPMKGHSHVYWYRQLPEEGLKFMVYLQKENIIDESGMPKERFSAEFPKEGPSILRIQQVVRGDSAAYFCASSPTSSPGNYGYTFGSGTRLTVV.

V usage is TRBV18 and J usage is TRBJ1-5; D unclear. This CDR3 region has 18 residues. The germline V and J ends were trimmed by 1 base and 0 bases, with 16 bases remaining between them. Germline V CDR1 and CDR2: KGHSH, LQKENI. In nucleotides, the CDR3 is TGTGCCAGCTCACCACGGCAGCGAACCTTCGATAGCAATCAGCCCCAGCATTTT. This sequence encodes CASSPRQRTFDSNQPQHF.

This sequence joins TRBV9 and TRBJ2-3, with 7 nucleotides matching TRBD2. Germline-derived CDR1 and CDR2 are SGDLS and YYNGEE. This CDR3 region has 15 residues. V dropped 0 bases and J dropped 6; count of bases not matched to a gene: 7. CDR3 residues: CASSVVGLGSDTQYF. As DNA, the CDR3 is TGTGCCAGCAGCGTAGTTGGACTAGGGAGCGATACGCAGTATTTT. The full variable domain, rest sourced from reference TRBV9 and TRBJ2-3, is DSGVTQTPKHLITATGQRVTLRCSPRSGDLSVYWYQQSLDQGLQFLIQYYNGEERAKGNILERFSAQQFPDLHSELNLSSLELGDSALYFCASSVVGLGSDTQYFGPGTRLTVL.